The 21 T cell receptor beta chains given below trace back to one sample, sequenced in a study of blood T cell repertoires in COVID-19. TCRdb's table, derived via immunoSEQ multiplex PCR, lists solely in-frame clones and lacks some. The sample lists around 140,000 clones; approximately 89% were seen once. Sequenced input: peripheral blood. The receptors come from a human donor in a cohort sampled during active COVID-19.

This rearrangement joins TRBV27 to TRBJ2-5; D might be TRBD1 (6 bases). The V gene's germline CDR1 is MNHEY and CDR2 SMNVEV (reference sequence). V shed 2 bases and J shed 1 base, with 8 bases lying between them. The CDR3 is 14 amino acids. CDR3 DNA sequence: TGTGCCAGCAGTTTAAGACAGGCCCAAGAGACCCAGTACTTC. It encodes CASSLRQAQETQYF.

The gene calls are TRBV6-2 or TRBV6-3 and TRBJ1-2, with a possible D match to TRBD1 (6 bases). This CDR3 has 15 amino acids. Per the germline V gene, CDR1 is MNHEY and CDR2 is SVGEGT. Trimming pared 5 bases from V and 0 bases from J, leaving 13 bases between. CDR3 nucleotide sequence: TGTGCCAGCAGTAACAGGGACGTTGCTAACTATGGCTACACCTTC. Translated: CASSNRDVANYGYTF.

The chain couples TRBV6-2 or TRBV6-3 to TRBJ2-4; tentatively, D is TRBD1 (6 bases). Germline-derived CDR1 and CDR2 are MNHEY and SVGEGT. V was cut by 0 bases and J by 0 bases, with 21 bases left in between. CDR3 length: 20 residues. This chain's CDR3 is CASSYSVGARVSVAKNIQYF. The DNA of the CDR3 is TGTGCCAGCAGTTACTCTGTGGGGGCCAGGGTCTCCGTAGCCAAAAACATTCAGTACTTC.

The chain's CDR3 is CASSFSGSGGAETQYF. CDR3 nucleotide sequence: TGTGCCAGCAGCTTTTCCGGTAGCGGGGGCGCCGAGACCCAGTACTTC. This chain joins TRBV7-8 and TRBJ2-5; 9 bases are shared with TRBD2. The CDR3 sequence is 16 residues long. V lost 3 bases to trimming and J lost 5 bases; unmatched junction nucleotides: 10. Per germline, CDR1 SGHVS and CDR2 FQNEAQ.

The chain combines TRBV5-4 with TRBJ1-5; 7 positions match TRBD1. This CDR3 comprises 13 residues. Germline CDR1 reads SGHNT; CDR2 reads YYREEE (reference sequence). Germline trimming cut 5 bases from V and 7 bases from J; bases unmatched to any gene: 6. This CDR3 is CASRRGPGQPQHF. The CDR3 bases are TGTGCCAGCAGAAGGGGGCCGGGACAGCCCCAGCATTTT.

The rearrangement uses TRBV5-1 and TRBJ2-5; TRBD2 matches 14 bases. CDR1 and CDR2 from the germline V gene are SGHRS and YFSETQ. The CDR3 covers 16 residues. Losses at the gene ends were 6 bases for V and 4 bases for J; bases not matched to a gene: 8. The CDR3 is CASTDGGLAGAETQYF. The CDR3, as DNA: TGCGCCAGCACCGACGGGGGACTAGCGGGGGCAGAGACCCAGTACTTC. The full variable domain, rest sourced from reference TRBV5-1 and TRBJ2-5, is KAGVTQTPRYLIKTRGQQVTLSCSPISGHRSVSWYQQTPGQGLQFLFEYFSETQRNKGNFPGRFSGRQFSNSRSEMNVSTLELGDSALYLCASTDGGLAGAETQYFGPGTRLLVL.

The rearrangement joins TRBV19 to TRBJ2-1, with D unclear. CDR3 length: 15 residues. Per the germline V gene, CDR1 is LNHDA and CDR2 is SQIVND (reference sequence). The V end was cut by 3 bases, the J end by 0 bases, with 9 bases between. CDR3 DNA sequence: TGTGCCAGTAGTATTGGCGGAATCTCCTACAATGAGCAGTTCTTC. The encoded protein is CASSIGGISYNEQFF.

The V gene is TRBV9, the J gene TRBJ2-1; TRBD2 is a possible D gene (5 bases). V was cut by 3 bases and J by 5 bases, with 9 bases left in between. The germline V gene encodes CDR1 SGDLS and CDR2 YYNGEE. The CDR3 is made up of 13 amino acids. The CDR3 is CASSDLGDNEQFF. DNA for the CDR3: TGTGCCAGCAGCGACCTCGGGGACAATGAGCAGTTCTTC.

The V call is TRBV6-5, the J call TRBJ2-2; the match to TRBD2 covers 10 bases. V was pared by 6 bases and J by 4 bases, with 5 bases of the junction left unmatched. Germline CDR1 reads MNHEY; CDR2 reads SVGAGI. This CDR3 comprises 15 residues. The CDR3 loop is CASSTSGGATGELFF. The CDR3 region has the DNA TGTGCCAGCAGCACCAGCGGGGGGGCCACCGGGGAGCTGTTTTTT.

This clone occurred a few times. CDR3 bases: TGTGCCAGCAGCCGACAGGAAGCGAACACTGAAGCTTTCTTT. As protein: CASSRQEANTEAFF. This chain links TRBV6-6 with TRBJ1-1, with a possible D match to TRBD1 (6 bases). The germline CDR1 and CDR2 sequences are MNHNY and SVGAGI (reference sequence). Trimming shortened V by 6 bases and J by 1 base, and 12 bases separated the two germline ends. The CDR3 totals 14 residues.

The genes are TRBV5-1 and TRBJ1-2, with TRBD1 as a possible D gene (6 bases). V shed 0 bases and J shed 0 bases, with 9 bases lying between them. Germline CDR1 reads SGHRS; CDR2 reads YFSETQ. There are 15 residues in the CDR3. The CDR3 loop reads CASSLVTGPNYGYTF. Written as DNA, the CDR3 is TGCGCCAGCAGCTTGGTTACAGGGCCTAACTATGGCTACACCTTC.

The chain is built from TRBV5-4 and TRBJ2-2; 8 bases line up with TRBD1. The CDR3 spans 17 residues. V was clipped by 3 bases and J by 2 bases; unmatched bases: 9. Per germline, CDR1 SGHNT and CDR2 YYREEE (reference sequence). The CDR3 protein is CASSSAKQGVNTGELFF. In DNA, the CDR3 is TGTGCCAGCAGCTCCGCAAAACAGGGGGTCAACACCGGGGAGCTGTTTTTT.

DNA of the CDR3: TGCGCCAGCAGCTTCAACACCCCCAATGAGCAGTTCTTC. Its translation: CASSFNTPNEQFF. The chain is built from TRBV5-1 and TRBJ2-1; D gene uncertain. This CDR3 contains 13 residues. In germline, CDR1 is SGHRS, CDR2 YFSETQ. Trimming took 2 bases from V and 6 from J, leaving 9 bases between them.

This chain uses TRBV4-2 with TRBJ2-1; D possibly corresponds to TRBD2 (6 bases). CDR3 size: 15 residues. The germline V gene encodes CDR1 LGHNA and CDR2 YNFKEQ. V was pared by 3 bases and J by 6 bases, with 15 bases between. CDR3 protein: CASSHAGTDLNEQFF. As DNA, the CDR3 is TGTGCCAGCAGCCACGCCGGGACTGACCTCAATGAGCAGTTCTTC.

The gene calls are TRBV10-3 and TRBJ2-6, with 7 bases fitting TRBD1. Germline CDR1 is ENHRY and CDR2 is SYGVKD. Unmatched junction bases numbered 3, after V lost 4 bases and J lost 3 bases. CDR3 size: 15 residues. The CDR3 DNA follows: TGTGCCATCAGTGCAACAGGGGATGGGGCCAACGTCCTGACTTTC. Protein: CAISATGDGANVLTF.

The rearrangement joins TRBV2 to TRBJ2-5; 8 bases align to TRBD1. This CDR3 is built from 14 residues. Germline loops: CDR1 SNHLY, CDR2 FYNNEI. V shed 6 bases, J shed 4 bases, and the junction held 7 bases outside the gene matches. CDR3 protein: CASRPPGGRETQYF. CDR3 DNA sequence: TGTGCCAGCAGGCCTCCAGGGGGCCGAGAGACCCAGTACTTC.

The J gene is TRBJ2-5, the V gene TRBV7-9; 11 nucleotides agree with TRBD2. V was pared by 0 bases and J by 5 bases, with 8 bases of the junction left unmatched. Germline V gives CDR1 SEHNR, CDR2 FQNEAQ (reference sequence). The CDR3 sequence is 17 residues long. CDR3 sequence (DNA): TGTGCCAGCAGCTTAGCTAGGACTAGCGGGCCCGGGGAGACCCAGTACTTC. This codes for CASSLARTSGPGETQYF.

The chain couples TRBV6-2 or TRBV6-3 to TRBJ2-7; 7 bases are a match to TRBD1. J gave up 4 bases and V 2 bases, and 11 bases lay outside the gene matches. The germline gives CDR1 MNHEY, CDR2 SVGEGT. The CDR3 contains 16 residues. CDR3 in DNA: TGTGCCAGCAGTTACCGGCCGGGACAGAGGTTGTACGAGCAGTACTTC. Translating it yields CASSYRPGQRLYEQYF.

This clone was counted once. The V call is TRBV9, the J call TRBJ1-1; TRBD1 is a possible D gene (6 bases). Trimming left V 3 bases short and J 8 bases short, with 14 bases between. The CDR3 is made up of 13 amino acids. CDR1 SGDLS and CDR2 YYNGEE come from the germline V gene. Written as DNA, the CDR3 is TGTGCCAGCAGCGCCGGTGGGGGGGCGGAAGCTTTCTTT. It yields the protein CASSAGGGAEAFF.

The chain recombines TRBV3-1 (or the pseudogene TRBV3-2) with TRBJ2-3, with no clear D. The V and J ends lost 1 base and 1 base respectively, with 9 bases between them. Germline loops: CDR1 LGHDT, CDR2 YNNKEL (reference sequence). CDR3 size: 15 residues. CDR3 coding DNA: TGTGCCAGCAGCCAAGTAGGTCAGGGCACAGATACGCAGTATTTT. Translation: CASSQVGQGTDTQYF.

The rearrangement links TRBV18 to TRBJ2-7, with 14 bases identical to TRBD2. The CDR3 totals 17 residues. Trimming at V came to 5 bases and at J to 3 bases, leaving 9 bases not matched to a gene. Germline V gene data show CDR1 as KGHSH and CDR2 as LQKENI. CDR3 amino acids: CASSLGTSGGMHYEQYF. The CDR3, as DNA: TGTGCCAGCTCATTAGGGACTAGCGGGGGCATGCACTACGAGCAGTACTTC.